This TCR beta chain appears in the sequencing data of a study of CD8+CD57+ T cells in acquired aplastic anemia. Study overall: Healthy donors averaged about 11 million reads for CD4+ cells.

According to the study, genomic DNA was the template for TCR beta VDJ and CDR3 profiling. TCRdb ran MiXCR on the reads and lists one entry per CDR3 protein. The profile shows some 130,000 distinct CDR3 sequences, 41% of them singletons. The CDR3 length is 13 residues. Germline CDR1 and CDR2: SNHLY and FYNNEI. The V and J ends lost 8 bases and 1 base respectively, with 9 bases between them. Sequenced: sorted CD4+, CD8+, or CD8+CD57+ T cells (not recorded which) from PBMCs. The chain joins TRBV2 to TRBJ1-5, with D unclear. The sequence was obtained from a human donor in good health, serving as a control. The chain's CDR3 is CASDAISNQPQHF. DNA for the CDR3: TGTGCCAGCGATGCAATAAGCAATCAGCCCCAGCATTTT.